This TCR beta chain stems from a study of cytomegalovirus exposure and HLA in healthy donors. The PCR ran on 60 Vbeta and 13 Jbeta primers. TCRdb's table, derived via immunoSEQ multiplex PCR, lists solely in-frame clones and lacks some. Of under 110,000 clones listed, approximately 75% are singletons. Germline V gives CDR1 GTSNPN, CDR2 SVGIG (reference sequence). This CDR3 contains 12 residues. With 4 bases removed from V and 8 bases from J, the gap between germline ends came to 11 bases. The sequenced sample was PBMCs. The chain recombines TRBV30 with TRBJ1-4; D is possibly TRBD1 (6 bases). This TCR came from a middle-aged woman in good health and CMV-seronegative. The CDR3 is CAWTPQGEKLFF. DNA for the CDR3: TGTGCCTGGACGCCCCAGGGGGAAAAACTGTTTTTT.